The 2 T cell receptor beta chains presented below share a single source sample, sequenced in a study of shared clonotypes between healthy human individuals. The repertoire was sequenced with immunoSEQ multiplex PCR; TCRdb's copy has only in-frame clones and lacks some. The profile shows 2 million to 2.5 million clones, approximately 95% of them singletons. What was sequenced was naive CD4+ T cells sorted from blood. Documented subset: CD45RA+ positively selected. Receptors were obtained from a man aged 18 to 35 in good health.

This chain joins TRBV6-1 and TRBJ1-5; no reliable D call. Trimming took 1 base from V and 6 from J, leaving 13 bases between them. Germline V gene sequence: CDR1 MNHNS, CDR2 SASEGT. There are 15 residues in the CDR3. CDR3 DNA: TGTGCCAGCAGTGAAGTATTATGGGGAGGTCAGCCCCAGCATTTT. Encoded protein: CASSEVLWGGQPQHF.

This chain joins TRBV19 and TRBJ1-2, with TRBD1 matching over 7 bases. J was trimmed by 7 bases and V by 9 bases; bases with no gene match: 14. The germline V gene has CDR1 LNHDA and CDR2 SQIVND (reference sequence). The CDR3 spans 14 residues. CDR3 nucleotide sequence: TGTGCCAGCAGGAGTACAGGGGAGGAGTCTGGCTACACCTTC. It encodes CASRSTGEESGYTF.